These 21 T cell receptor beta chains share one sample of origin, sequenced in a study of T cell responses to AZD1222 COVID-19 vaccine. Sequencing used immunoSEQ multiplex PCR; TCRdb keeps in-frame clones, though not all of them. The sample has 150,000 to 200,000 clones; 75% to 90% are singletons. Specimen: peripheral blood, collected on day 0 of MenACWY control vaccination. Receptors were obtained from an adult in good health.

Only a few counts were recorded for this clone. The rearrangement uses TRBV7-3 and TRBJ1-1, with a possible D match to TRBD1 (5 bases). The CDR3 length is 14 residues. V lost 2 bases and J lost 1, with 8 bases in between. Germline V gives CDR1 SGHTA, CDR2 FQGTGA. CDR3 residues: CASSLEGKNTEAFF. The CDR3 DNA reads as TGTGCCAGCAGCTTAGAGGGGAAGAACACTGAAGCTTTCTTT.

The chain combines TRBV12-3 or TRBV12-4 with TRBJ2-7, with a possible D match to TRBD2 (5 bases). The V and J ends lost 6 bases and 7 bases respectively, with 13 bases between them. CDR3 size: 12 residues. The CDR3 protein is CASRPEGVEQYF. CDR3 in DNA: TGTGCCAGCAGACCAGAGGGCGTGGAGCAGTACTTC.

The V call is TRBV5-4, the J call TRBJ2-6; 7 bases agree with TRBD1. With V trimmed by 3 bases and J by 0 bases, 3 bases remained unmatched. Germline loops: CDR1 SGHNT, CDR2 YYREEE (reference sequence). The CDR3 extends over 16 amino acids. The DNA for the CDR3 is TGTGCCAGCAGCTCGGGACAGCTCTCTGGGGCCAACGTCCTGACTTTC. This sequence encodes CASSSGQLSGANVLTF.

For the CDR3, the DNA is TGTGCCAGTAGTATAGAAAGAGTTGGCACAGATACGCAGTATTTT. This sequence encodes CASSIERVGTDTQYF. This chain connects TRBV19 to TRBJ2-3; D is unclear. Looked up from germline, CDR1 is LNHDA and CDR2 is SQIVND (reference sequence). The CDR3 covers 15 residues. The V end was cut by 0 bases, the J end by 1 base, with 8 bases between.

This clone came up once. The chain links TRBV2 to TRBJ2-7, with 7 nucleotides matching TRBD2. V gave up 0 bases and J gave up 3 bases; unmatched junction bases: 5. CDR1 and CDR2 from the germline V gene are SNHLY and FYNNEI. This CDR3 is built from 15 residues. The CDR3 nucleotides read TGTGCCAGCAGTGAAGCGTCTAGCGGCCTCTACGAGCAGTACTTC. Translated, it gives CASSEASSGLYEQYF.

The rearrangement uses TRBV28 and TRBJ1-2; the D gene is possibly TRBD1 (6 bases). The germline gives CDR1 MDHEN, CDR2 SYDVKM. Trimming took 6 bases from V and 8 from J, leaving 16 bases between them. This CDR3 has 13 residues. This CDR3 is CASRLTHREGYTF. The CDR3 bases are TGTGCCAGCAGACTCACTCACAGGGAGGGCTACACCTTC.

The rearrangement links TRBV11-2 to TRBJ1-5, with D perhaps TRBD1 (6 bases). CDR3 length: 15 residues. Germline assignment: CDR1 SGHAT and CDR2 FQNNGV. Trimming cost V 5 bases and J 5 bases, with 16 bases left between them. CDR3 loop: CASSPQGFSDQPQHF. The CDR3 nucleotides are TGTGCCAGCAGCCCACAGGGTTTTTCTGATCAGCCCCAGCATTTT.

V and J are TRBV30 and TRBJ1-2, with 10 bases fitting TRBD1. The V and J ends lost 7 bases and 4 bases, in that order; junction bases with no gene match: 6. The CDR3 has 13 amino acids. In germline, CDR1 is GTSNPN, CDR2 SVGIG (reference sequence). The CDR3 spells CAFMTGGPYGYTF. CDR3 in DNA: TGTGCCTTTATGACAGGGGGCCCCTATGGCTACACCTTC.

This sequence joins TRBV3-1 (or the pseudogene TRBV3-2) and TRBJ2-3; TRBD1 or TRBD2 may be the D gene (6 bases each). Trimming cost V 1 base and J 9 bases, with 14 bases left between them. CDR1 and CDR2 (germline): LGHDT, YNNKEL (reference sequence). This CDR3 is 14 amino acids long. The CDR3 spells CASSQGLGGETQYF. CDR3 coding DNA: TGTGCCAGCAGCCAAGGCCTGGGGGGCGAAACGCAGTATTTT.

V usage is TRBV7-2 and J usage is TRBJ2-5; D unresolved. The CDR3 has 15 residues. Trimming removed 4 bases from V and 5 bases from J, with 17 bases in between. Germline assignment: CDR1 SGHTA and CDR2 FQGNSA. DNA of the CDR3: TGTGCCAGCAGCTCATCCGTGGGGAATGAGGAGACCCAGTACTTC. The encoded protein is CASSSSVGNEETQYF.

CDR3 protein: CASSLVNRASSLHF. DNA for the CDR3: TGTGCCAGCAGCTTGGTCAACAGGGCCTCATCCCTCCACTTT. The rearrangement uses TRBV5-6 and TRBJ1-6; perhaps TRBD1 as D (6 bases). Trimming removed 0 bases from V and 14 bases from J, with 15 bases in between. Germline V gene sequence: CDR1 SGHDT, CDR2 YYEEEE. CDR3 length: 14 amino acids.

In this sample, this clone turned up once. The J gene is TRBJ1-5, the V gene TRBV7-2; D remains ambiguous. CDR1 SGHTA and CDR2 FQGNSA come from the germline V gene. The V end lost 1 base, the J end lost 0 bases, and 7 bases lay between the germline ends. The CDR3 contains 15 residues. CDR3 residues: CASSLGGDSNQPQHF. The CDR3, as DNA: TGTGCCAGCAGCTTAGGGGGAGATAGCAATCAGCCCCAGCATTTT.

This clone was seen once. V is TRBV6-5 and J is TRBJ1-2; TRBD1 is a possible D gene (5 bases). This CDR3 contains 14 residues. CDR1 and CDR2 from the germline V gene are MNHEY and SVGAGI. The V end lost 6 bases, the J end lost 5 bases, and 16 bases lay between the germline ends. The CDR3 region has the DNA TGTGCCAGCAGGCCCCTAGGGGAAGCTTATGGCTACACCTTC. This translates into CASRPLGEAYGYTF.

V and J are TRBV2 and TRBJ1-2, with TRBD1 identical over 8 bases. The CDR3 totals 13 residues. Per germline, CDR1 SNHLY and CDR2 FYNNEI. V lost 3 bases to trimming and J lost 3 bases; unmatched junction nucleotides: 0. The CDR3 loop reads CASSEGQDYGYTF. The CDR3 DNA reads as TGTGCCAGCAGTGAGGGACAGGACTATGGCTACACCTTC.

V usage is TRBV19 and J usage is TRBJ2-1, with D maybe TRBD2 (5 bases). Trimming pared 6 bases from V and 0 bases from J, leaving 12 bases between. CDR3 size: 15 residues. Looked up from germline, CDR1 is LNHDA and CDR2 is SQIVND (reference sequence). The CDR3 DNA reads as TGTGCCAGTAGCCTAAGCGGTCCCTCCTACAATGAGCAGTTCTTC. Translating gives CASSLSGPSYNEQFF.

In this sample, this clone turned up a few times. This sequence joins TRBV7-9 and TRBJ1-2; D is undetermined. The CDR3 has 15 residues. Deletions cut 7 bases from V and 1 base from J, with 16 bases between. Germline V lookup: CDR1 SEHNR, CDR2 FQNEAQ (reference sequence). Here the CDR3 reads CASKSAGPDNYGYTF. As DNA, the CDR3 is TGTGCCAGCAAATCCGCCGGGCCAGATAACTATGGCTACACCTTC.

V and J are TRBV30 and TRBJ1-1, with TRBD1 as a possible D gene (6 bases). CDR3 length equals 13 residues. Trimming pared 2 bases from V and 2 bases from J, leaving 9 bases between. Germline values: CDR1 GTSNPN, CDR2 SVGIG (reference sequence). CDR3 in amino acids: CAWSPGQNTEAFF. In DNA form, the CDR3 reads TGTGCCTGGAGTCCGGGACAAAACACTGAAGCTTTCTTT. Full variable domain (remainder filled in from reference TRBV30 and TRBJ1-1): SQTIHQWPATLVQPVGSPLSLECTVEGTSNPNLYWYRQAAGRGLQLLFYSVGIGQISSEVPQNLSASRPQDRQFILSSKKLLLSDSGFYLCAWSPGQNTEAFFGQGTRLTVV.

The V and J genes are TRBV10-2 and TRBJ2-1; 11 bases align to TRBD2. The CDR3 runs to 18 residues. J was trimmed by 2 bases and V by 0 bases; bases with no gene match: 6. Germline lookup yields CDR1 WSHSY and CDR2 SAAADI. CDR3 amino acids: CASSESTQLAGAYNEQFF. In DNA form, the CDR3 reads TGCGCCAGCAGTGAGTCGACTCAACTAGCGGGAGCCTACAATGAGCAGTTCTTC.

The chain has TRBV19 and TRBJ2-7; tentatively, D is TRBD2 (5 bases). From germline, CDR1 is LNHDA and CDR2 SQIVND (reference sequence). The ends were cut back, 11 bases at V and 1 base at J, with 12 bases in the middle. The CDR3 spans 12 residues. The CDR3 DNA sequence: TGTGCCCGAGGGCAGCCATCCTACGAGCAGTACTTC. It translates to CARGQPSYEQYF.

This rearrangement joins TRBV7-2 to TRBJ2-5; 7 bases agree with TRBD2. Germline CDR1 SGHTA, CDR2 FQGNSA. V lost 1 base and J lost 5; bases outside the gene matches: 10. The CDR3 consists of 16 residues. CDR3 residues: CASSLGSAGVGETQYF. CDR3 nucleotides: TGTGCCAGCAGCTTAGGTAGCGCGGGAGTAGGTGAGACCCAGTACTTC.

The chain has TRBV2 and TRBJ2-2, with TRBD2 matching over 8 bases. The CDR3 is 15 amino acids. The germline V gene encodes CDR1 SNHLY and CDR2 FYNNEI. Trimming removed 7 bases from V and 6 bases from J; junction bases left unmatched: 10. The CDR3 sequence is CASTDQRERAGELFF. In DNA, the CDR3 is TGTGCCAGCACCGACCAGCGGGAGAGGGCCGGGGAGCTGTTTTTT. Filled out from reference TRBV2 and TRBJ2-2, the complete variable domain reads EPEVTQTPSHQVTQMGQEVILRCVPISNHLYFYWYRQILGQKVEFLVSFYNNEISEKSEIFDDQFSVERPDGSNFTLKIRSTKLEDSAMYFCASTDQRERAGELFFGEGSRLTVL.